This passage covers 14 T cell receptor beta chains from one sample sequenced in a study of cytomegalovirus exposure and HLA in healthy donors. 13 Jbeta primers and 60 Vbeta primers were used for the PCR. Libraries were prepared by immunoSEQ multiplex PCR; TCRdb keeps only in-frame clonotypes and omits some of them. The data hold about 150,000 clones, with roughly 70% observed a single time. The source material was PBMCs. Receptors originate from a man aged 25-45 years in good health and CMV-seropositive.

This clone has more than one count but fewer than ten. The chain employs TRBV18 and TRBJ1-1; no reliable D call. Germline assignment: CDR1 KGHSH and CDR2 LQKENI. CDR3 length equals 14 residues. V shed 0 bases and J shed 2 bases, with 7 bases lying between them. Written as DNA, the CDR3 is TGTGCCAGCTCACCACCCTCAGTTAACACTGAAGCTTTCTTT. Translation gives CASSPPSVNTEAFF. Looking up the rest from reference TRBV18 and TRBJ1-1 gives the full variable domain: NAGVMQNPRHLVRRRGQEARLRCSPMKGHSHVYWYRQLPEEGLKFMVYLQKENIIDESGMPKERFSAEFPKEGPSILRIQQVVRGDSAAYFCASSPPSVNTEAFFGQGTRLTVV.

J is TRBJ2-7 and V is TRBV6-5, with 8 positions matching TRBD2. The CDR3 has 15 residues. CDR1 MNHEY and CDR2 SVGAGI come from the germline V gene. Losses at the gene ends were 2 bases for V and 6 bases for J; bases not matched to a gene: 9. DNA for the CDR3: TGTGCCAGCAGTTACGCGGGGGGTACTTTTGGCGAGCAGTACTTC. Protein product: CASSYAGGTFGEQYF.

This rearrangement joins TRBV7-6 to TRBJ2-2, with a weak D call TRBD2 (5 bases). Trimming removed 2 bases at V and 2 bases at J, with 9 bases between. CDR1 and CDR2 from the germline V gene are SGHVS and FNYEAQ. The CDR3 totals 15 residues. CDR3 DNA sequence: TGTGCCAGCAGCTTACGCCGGGGAAACACCGGGGAGCTGTTTTTT. The encoded protein is CASSLRRGNTGELFF.

The CDR3 region is CASLQGGADTQYF. CDR3 in DNA: TGTGCCAGCCTCCAGGGGGGAGCAGATACGCAGTATTTT. The chain is built from TRBV28 and TRBJ2-3; TRBD1 might be the D (7 bases). CDR3 size: 13 residues. From germline, CDR1 is MDHEN and CDR2 SYDVKM. The V and J ends lost 8 bases and 4 bases respectively, with 13 bases between them.

In its sample, this clone was seen once. This rearrangement joins TRBV28 to TRBJ2-5; D not resolved. CDR3 size: 16 residues. Germline CDR1 is MDHEN and CDR2 is SYDVKM. Trimming pared 2 bases from V and 3 bases from J, leaving 16 bases between. CDR3 nucleotides: TGTGCCAGCAGTTTAACTCTCGGGTTCCGGGAAGAGACCCAGTACTTC. It is translated as CASSLTLGFREETQYF.

This clone was observed once. The chain joins TRBV19 to TRBJ2-7; possibly TRBD2 for D (5 bases). The germline gives CDR1 LNHDA, CDR2 SQIVND (reference sequence). The CDR3 covers 13 residues. The ends were cut back, 11 bases at V and 2 bases at J, with 16 bases in the middle. CDR3 amino acids: CAASAGLPYEQYF. The CDR3 DNA is TGTGCCGCCTCGGCGGGTCTCCCCTACGAGCAGTACTTC.

J is TRBJ2-5 and V is TRBV27; 9 nucleotides match TRBD1. The DNA end is more similar to TRBJ2-7, so the J call may be wrong. Germline CDR1 is MNHEY and CDR2 is SMNVEV (reference sequence). The CDR3 is made up of 14 amino acids. The CDR3 DNA reads TGTGCCAGCAGCTGGGGGGACAGGGACTACGAGCAGTACTTC. The encoded protein is CASSWGDRDYEQYF.

The rearrangement joins TRBV10-1 to TRBJ2-1, with TRBD2 identical over 8 bases. V gave up 3 bases and J gave up 7 bases; unmatched junction bases: 11. Germline loops: CDR1 WNHNN, CDR2 SYGVQD (reference sequence). The CDR3 covers 16 residues. CDR3 sequence (DNA): TGCGCCAGCAGTGAAACAGCGGGAGATCTCTTTAATGAGCAGTTCTTC. Amino acids: CASSETAGDLFNEQFF.

V usage is TRBV28 and J usage is TRBJ1-1, with no clear D. The germline V gene encodes CDR1 MDHEN and CDR2 SYDVKM. The CDR3 has 15 residues. Deletions cut 3 bases from V and 0 bases from J, with 11 bases between. CDR3 in amino acids: CASSFRRVMNTEAFF. As DNA, the CDR3 is TGTGCCAGCAGTTTTCGTCGGGTAATGAACACTGAAGCTTTCTTT.

CDR3 coding DNA: TGTGCCAGCAGCGAGAACCAAAACACTGAAGCTTTCTTT. Protein: CASSENQNTEAFF. The chain links TRBV14 to TRBJ1-1; no firm D call. Germline V gives CDR1 SGHDN, CDR2 FVKESK. The CDR3 totals 13 residues. Trimming took 5 bases from V and 2 from J, leaving 9 bases between them.

Points on this clone: At one end the junction does not follow the germline gene, possibly because of a read error. The rearrangement uses TRBV6-1 and TRBJ1-3; D is perhaps TRBD1 (5 bases). Germline V gene sequence: CDR1 MNHNS, CDR2 SASEGT. This CDR3 comprises 14 residues. The CDR3 DNA follows: TGTGCCAGCAGTGAGATGACAGCTACACACCAGTTTGATTTT. Translation gives CASSEMTATHQFDF.

This sequence joins TRBV5-1 and TRBJ2-3; TRBD1 might be the D (5 bases). The CDR3 has 11 amino acids. Germline V CDR1 and CDR2: SGHRS, YFSETQ. Trimming took 5 bases from V and 4 from J, leaving 5 bases between them. The CDR3 sequence is CASRGADTQYF. CDR3 in DNA: TGCGCCAGCAGAGGGGCAGATACGCAGTATTTT.

The chain carries TRBV15 and TRBJ1-3; 10 bases map to TRBD1. V shed 3 bases, J shed 3 bases, and the junction held 2 bases outside the gene matches. The V gene's germline CDR1 is LNHNV and CDR2 YYDKDF (reference sequence). The CDR3 has 15 amino acids. CDR3 in DNA: TGTGCCACCAGCAGCGACAGGGGGCTTGGAAACACCATATATTTT. Translation gives CATSSDRGLGNTIYF.

Comment on this clone: Distinct nucleotide sequences in the sample also encode this CDR3. V and J are TRBV5-6 and TRBJ2-2; D might be TRBD2 (6 bases). Germline CDR1 reads SGHDT; CDR2 reads YYEEEE. Trimming pared 7 bases from V and 5 bases from J, leaving 21 bases between. The CDR3 runs 16 residues. The CDR3: CASGVLGGAVTGELFF. CDR3 bases: TGTGCCAGCGGTGTCTTAGGCGGGGCCGTGACCGGGGAGCTGTTTTTT.